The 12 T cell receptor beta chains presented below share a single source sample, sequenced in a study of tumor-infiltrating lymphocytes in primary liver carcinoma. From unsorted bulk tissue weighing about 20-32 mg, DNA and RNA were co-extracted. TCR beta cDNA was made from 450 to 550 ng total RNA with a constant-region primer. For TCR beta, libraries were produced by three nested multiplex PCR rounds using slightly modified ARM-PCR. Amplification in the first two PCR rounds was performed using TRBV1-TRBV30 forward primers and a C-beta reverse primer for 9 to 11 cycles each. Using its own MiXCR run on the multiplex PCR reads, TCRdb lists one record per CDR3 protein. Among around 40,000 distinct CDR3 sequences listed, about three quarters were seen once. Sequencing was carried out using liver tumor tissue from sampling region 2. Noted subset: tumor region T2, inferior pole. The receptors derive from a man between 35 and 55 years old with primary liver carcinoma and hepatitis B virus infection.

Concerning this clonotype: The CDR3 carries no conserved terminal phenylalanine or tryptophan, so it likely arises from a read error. CDR3 sequence: CASSVSTSGSYEQYL. CDR3 bases: TGTGCCAGCAGTGTCTCGACTAGCGGATCATACGAGCAGTACCTC. The chain combines TRBV6-1 with TRBJ2-7, with 9 bases that match TRBD2. CDR3 length: 15 residues. Germline V lookup: CDR1 MNHNS, CDR2 SASEGT. The V segment lost 4 bases and the J segment 4 bases; nucleotides outside the gene matches: 8.

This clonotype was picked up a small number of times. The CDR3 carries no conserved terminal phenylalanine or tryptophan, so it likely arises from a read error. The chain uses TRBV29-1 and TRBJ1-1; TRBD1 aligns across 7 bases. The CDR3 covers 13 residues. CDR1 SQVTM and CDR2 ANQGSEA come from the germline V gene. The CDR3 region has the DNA TGTAGCGCTCCGGGACAGCTGGTGGCTGAGGCTTTCCTT. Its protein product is CSAPGQLVAEAFL.

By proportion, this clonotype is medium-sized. In DNA form, the CDR3 reads TGCAGCGTTGACGGGGGGTGGGGGATGAGGACTGAAGCTTTCTTT. Translated, it gives CSVDGGWGMRTEAFF. The rearrangement links TRBV29-1 to TRBJ1-1; D is possibly TRBD1 (5 bases). This CDR3 contains 15 residues. V was pared by 3 bases and J by 5 bases, with 19 bases between. Germline-derived CDR1 and CDR2 are SQVTM and ANQGSEA.

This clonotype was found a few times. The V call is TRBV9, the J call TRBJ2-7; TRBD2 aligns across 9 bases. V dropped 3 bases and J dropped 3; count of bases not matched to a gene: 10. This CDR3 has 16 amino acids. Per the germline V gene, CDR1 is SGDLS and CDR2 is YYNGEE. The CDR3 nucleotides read TGTGCCAGCAGCGCCGAACCCTCTAGCGGGGTCTACGAGCAGTACTTC. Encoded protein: CASSAEPSSGVYEQYF. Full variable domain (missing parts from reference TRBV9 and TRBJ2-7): DSGVTQTPKHLITATGQRVTLRCSPRSGDLSVYWYQQSLDQGLQFLIQYYNGEERAKGNILERFSAQQFPDLHSELNLSSLELGDSALYFCASSAEPSSGVYEQYFGPGTRLTVT.

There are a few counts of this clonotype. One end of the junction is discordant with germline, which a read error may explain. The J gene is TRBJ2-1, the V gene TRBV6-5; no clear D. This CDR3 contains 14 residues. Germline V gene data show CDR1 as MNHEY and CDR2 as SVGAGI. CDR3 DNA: TGTGCCAGCAGTCGACTGACGGATTACAACGAGCAGTTCTTC. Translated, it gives CASSRLTDYNEQFF.

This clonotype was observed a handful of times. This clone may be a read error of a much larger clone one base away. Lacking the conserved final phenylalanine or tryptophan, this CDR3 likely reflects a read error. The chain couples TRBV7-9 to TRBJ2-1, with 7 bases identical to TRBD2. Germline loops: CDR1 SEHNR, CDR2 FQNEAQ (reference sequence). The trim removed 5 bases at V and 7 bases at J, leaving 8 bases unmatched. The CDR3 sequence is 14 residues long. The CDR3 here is CASSGPGSGNEQFS. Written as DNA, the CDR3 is TGTGCCAGCAGCGGACCTGGTAGCGGGAATGAGCAGTTCTCC.

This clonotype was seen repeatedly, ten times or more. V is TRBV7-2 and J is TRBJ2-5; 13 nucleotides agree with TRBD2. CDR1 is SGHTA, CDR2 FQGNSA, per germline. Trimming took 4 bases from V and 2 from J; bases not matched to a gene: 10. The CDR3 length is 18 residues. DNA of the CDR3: TGTGCCAGCAGCTCTCCTCCCGGGACTAGCGGGATTCAAGAGACCCAGTACTTC. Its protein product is CASSSPPGTSGIQETQYF.

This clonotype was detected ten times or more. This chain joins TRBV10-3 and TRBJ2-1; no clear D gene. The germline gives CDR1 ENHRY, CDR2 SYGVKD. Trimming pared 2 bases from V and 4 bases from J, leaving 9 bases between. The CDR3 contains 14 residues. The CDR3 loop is CAISEGLGYNEQFF. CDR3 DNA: TGTGCCATCAGTGAGGGGTTGGGATACAATGAGCAGTTCTTC.

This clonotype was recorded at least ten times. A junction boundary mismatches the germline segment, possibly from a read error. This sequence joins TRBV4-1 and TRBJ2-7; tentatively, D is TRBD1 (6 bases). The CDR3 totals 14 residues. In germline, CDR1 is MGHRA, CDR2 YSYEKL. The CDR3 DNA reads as TGCGCCACTTCGAAGGGGGACGGAAACTACGGGCAGTACTTC. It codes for CATSKGDGNYGQYF.

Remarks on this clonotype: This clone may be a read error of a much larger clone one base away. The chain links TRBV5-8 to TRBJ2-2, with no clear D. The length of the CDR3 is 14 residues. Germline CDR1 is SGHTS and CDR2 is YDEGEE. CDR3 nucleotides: TGTGTCAGCAGCCGCCAACTAAACACCGGGGAGCTGTTTTTT. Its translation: CVSSRQLNTGELFF.

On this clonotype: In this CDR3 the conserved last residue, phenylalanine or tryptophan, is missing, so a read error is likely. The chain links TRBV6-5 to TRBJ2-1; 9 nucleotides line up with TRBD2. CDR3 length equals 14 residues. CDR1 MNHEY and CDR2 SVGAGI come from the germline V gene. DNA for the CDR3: TGTGCAAGCAGTCGACTAGCGGATTACAGTGAGCAGTTCTCC. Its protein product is CASSRLADYSEQFS.

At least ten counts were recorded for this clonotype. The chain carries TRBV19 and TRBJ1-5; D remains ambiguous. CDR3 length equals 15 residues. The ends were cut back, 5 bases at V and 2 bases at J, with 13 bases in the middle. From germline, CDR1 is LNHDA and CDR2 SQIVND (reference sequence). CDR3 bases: TGTGCCAGTAGTTTGTCAAAGCTCGGCAATCAGCCCCAGCATTTT. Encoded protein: CASSLSKLGNQPQHF.